This TCR beta chain was sequenced during a study of human T cells and chemical hapten exposure. The sample's time point: patch test 2, 6 weeks after DPC sensitization. Treatment reported: therapeutic diphenylcyclopropenone sensitization with weekly scalp DPC. A word on this clonotype: Its antigen is not identified.

General study points: Patch test scores rose with PT1 expanded TCR counts, a positive correlation.

The CDR3 consists of 17 residues. The J segment lost 6 bases and the V segment lost 1 base, leaving 8 bases of the junction unmatched. Germline V gene lookup returns CDR1 SGHAT and CDR2 FQDESV (reference sequence). During construction of the library, unique molecular identifiers were attached to individual cDNA molecules for quantitative, reproducible TCR counting. TCRdb called the RACE reads again in MiXCR, with one record for every CDR3 protein. Of tens of thousands of distinct CDR3 sequences in the sample, about 10% were seen once. V is TRBV11-1 and J is TRBJ2-1, with TRBD2 matching over 11 bases. This clonotype originated in a man aged 35-49 years with alopecia areata. Some clones in this sample may be carry-over from other donors' samples. Specimen: whole blood, collected in connection with sensitization to the hapten diphenylcyclopropenone (DPC). This CDR3 is CASSLDLAGGSLNEQFF. Written as DNA, the CDR3 is TGTGCCAGCAGCTTAGACTTAGCGGGAGGGTCGCTCAATGAGCAGTTCTTC.